This entry lists 18 T cell receptor beta chains sequenced from one sample in a study of blood T cells in healthy people across ages. The use of a sample-barcoded 5' primer and a J-beta primer mix characterized a second PCR of about 7 to 12 cycles. Using its own MiXCR run on the 5' RACE reads, TCRdb lists one record per CDR3 protein. Of about 900,000 distinct CDR3 sequences in the sample, 62% were seen once. Sequencing was performed on blood. These receptor sequences come from a young man in good health.

This clonotype appeared a few times. The rearrangement joins TRBV12-3 or TRBV12-4 to TRBJ2-5; D unresolved. V was pared by 6 bases and J by 1 base, with 9 bases between. The CDR3 consists of 13 residues. This chain's CDR3 is CASRIGPQETQYF. The CDR3, as DNA: TGTGCCAGCAGAATCGGACCCCAAGAGACCCAGTACTTC.

In nucleotides, the CDR3 is TGCAGCGTTGTTGAGAACACCGGGGAGCTGTTTTTT. This translates into CSVVENTGELFF. The rearrangement links TRBV29-1 to TRBJ2-2; D gene ambiguous. The V end lost 4 bases, the J end lost 1 base, and 4 bases lay between the germline ends. CDR3 length: 12 amino acids. Germline assignment: CDR1 SQVTM and CDR2 ANQGSEA.

J is TRBJ1-2 and V is TRBV4-3; tentative D call: TRBD1 (5 bases). The CDR3 spans 16 residues. The V gene lost 5 bases and the J gene lost 1 base, with 17 bases spanning the gap. The germline V gene encodes CDR1 LGHNA and CDR2 YSLEER. CDR3 bases: TGCGCCAGCAGCTACGGTGGGCAGGGATTTAACTATGGCTACACCTTC. Amino acids: CASSYGGQGFNYGYTF.

The V gene is TRBV6-2 or TRBV6-3, the J gene TRBJ2-5, with D possibly TRBD1 on 5 matching bases. The tail of the sequence fits TRBJ2-7 better, so the J call may be wrong. The CDR3 loop spans 14 amino acids. From germline, CDR1 is MNHEY and CDR2 SVGEGT. The CDR3 bases are TGTGCCAGCAGTTATCCCAGGGACTCCTACGAGCAGTACTTC. Encoded protein: CASSYPRDSYEQYF.

This sequence joins TRBV29-1 and TRBJ1-4; D not resolved. Trimming removed 7 bases from V and 0 bases from J, with 6 bases in between. The germline V gene encodes CDR1 SQVTM and CDR2 ANQGSEA. CDR3 length equals 12 residues. CDR3 coding DNA: TGCAGCGGAGGGACAACTAATGAAAAACTGTTTTTT. As protein: CSGGTTNEKLFF.

The chain combines TRBV7-6 with TRBJ2-3; D remains unclear. Between the trimmed V and J ends, which lost 4 bases and 4 bases, there was a span of 6 bases. CDR1 is SGHVS and CDR2 is FNYEAQ in the germline V gene. There are 12 residues in the CDR3. The CDR3 region is CASSSHSDTQYF. DNA for the CDR3: TGTGCCAGCAGCTCACATTCAGATACGCAGTATTTT. The full variable domain, its missing parts supplied by reference TRBV7-6 and TRBJ2-3, is GAGVSQSPRYKVTKRGQDVALRCDPISGHVSLYWYRQALGQGPEFLTYFNYEAQQDKSGLPNDRFSAERPEGSISTLTIQRTEQRDSAMYRCASSSHSDTQYFGPGTRLTVL.

The chain recombines TRBV29-1 with TRBJ2-2; TRBD2 aligns across 10 bases. With 7 bases clipped from V and 4 bases from J, the junction kept 6 bases outside the gene matches. This CDR3 has 14 residues. Germline lookup yields CDR1 SQVTM and CDR2 ANQGSEA. The CDR3 DNA is TGCAGCGGGTTACTAGCGGGGCTCACCGGGGAGCTGTTTTTT. Amino acids: CSGLLAGLTGELFF.

The rearrangement uses TRBV21-1 and TRBJ1-2; TRBD1, the table's D call, was not compared with the DNA. TRBV21-1 constitutes a pseudogene. The length of the CDR3 is 18 residues. CDR3 sequence: CASLIGSWPGHLNYGYTF. The DNA of the CDR3 is TGTGCCAGCTTAATTGGGTCTTGGCCGGGACACCTAAACTATGGCTACACCTTC.

The V call is TRBV10-3, the J call TRBJ2-7; 8 nucleotides line up with TRBD1. V dropped 2 bases and J dropped 7; count of bases not matched to a gene: 7. The CDR3 length is 14 residues. Germline CDR1 is ENHRY and CDR2 is SYGVKD. In DNA form, the CDR3 reads TGTGCCATCAGTGAGCTGACAGGGGCTCGGGAGCAGTACTTC. This gives the protein CAISELTGAREQYF.

The gene calls are TRBV6-5 and TRBJ2-7; no definite D call. Germline V gene sequence: CDR1 MNHEY, CDR2 SVGAGI. The length of the CDR3 is 15 residues. V lost 4 bases, J lost 1 base, and 14 bases lay in between. CDR3 DNA: TGTGCCAGCAGTTTATTTCCTGGACCATCCTACGAGCAGTACTTC. It encodes CASSLFPGPSYEQYF.

This clonotype was recorded only once. The chain carries TRBV3-1 and TRBJ2-5; D might be TRBD2 (6 bases). The tail of the sequence fits TRBJ2-7 better, so the J call may be wrong. This CDR3 region has 15 residues. CDR1 is LGHDT, CDR2 YNNKEL, per germline (reference sequence). Written as DNA, the CDR3 is TGTGCCAGCAGCCAAGTCGGGGTAAGGGGAGGCGAGCAGTACTTC. This codes for CASSQVGVRGGEQYF.

This clonotype was seen a few times. The CDR3 region is CSVGGGAKSTGELFF. CDR3 nucleotides: TGCAGCGTTGGAGGGGGGGCCAAATCTACTGGGGAGCTGTTTTTT. The V call is TRBV29-1, the J call TRBJ2-2; D possibly corresponds to TRBD2 (7 bases). The CDR3 extends over 15 amino acids. Trimming removed 4 bases from V and 8 bases from J, with 20 bases in between. Germline CDR1 reads SQVTM; CDR2 reads ANQGSEA.

The V call is TRBV9, the J call TRBJ1-1; D remains unclear. The CDR3 is made up of 13 amino acids. Trimming stripped 4 bases from V and 3 bases from J, with 10 bases between. Germline V gives CDR1 SGDLS, CDR2 YYNGEE. The CDR3 loop reads CASSTHGDTEAFF. CDR3 sequence (DNA): TGTGCCAGCAGCACCCATGGGGACACTGAAGCTTTCTTT. The full variable domain, with the rest looked up from reference TRBV9 and TRBJ1-1, is DSGVTQTPKHLITATGQRVTLRCSPRSGDLSVYWYQQSLDQGLQFLIQYYNGEERAKGNILERFSAQQFPDLHSELNLSSLELGDSALYFCASSTHGDTEAFFGQGTRLTVV.

The chain uses TRBV4-3 and TRBJ2-7; no clear D. Trimming removed 0 bases at V and 9 bases at J, with 15 bases between. CDR3 size: 14 residues. Germline values: CDR1 LGHNA, CDR2 YSLEER. Written as DNA, the CDR3 is TGCGCCAGCAGCCAAGATTACGCAGGCTTAGGGCAGTACTTC. Protein sequence: CASSQDYAGLGQYF.

This chain uses TRBV7-9 with TRBJ2-1; no clear D gene. The DNA end favors TRBJ2-7, so the J call may be wrong. Germline-derived CDR1 and CDR2 are SEHNR and FQNEAQ (reference sequence). The CDR3 consists of 14 residues. As DNA, the CDR3 is TGTGCCAGCAGCCCGATGGGCCCCTACAATGAGCAGTACTTC. Amino acid sequence: CASSPMGPYNEQYF.

Remarks on this clonotype: The missing conserved phenylalanine or tryptophan at the end of this CDR3 makes a read error likely. This chain joins TRBV6-5 and TRBJ1-2; no reliable D call. Trimming cost V 5 bases and J 3 bases, with 19 bases left between them. There are 16 residues in the CDR3. Looked up from germline, CDR1 is MNHEY and CDR2 is SVGAGI. The CDR3: CASSRSGGIFDYGYTL. In nucleotides, the CDR3 is TGTGCCAGCAGTAGATCCGGCGGGATCTTCGACTATGGCTACACCCTC.

The chain employs TRBV28 and TRBJ2-7, with 9 nucleotides matching TRBD2. The DNA end lines up better with TRBJ2-5; the J call may be wrong. The V gene's germline CDR1 is MDHEN and CDR2 SYDVKM. This CDR3 has 17 amino acids. The CDR3 nucleotides are TGTGCCAGCAGTTTTCAAGCGGGGGGTCCCCATATGGAGACCCAGTACTTC. Protein: CASSFQAGGPHMETQYF.

The rearrangement uses TRBV3-1 and TRBJ2-5; D not resolved. Trimming stripped 2 bases from V and 2 bases from J, with 9 bases between. This CDR3 comprises 14 residues. In germline, CDR1 is LGHDT, CDR2 YNNKEL (reference sequence). CDR3 region: CASSQLIGQETQYF. CDR3 sequence (DNA): TGTGCCAGCAGCCAATTAATCGGGCAAGAGACCCAGTACTTC.